This T cell receptor beta chain comes out of a study of cytotoxic CD8 clonotypes in ibrutinib-treated CLL. Regarding the study as a whole: Upon ibrutinib response clonality rose, and upon progression it fell back toward baseline.

CDR1 SGHTA and CDR2 FQGNSA come from the germline V gene. V dropped 1 base and J dropped 3; count of bases not matched to a gene: 5. The CDR3 has 16 amino acids. Profiling relied on immunoSEQ multiplex PCR, and the TCRdb table lists in-frame clones only, not all of them. The table has some 160,000 clones, 81% seen once. Note on this clone: Its antigen is as yet unknown.

This chain joins TRBV7-2 and TRBJ2-2, with TRBD1 matching over 7 bases. The input for sequencing was PBMCs, taken after 12 months of ibrutinib treatment. The clonotype comes from a human donor with chronic lymphocytic leukemia. CDR3 in amino acids: CASSLVGGRYTGELFF. CDR3 sequence (DNA): TGTGCCAGCAGCTTAGTAGGGGGCAGGTACACCGGGGAGCTGTTTTTT.